The 14 T cell receptor beta chains reported below all come from one sample, sequenced in a study of T cells after yellow fever vaccination (dated by TCRdb to about 2019). Library creation used 5' RACE. The sequencing machine was an Illumina NovaSeq 6000. TCRdb handled the public reads itself, with Q25 trimming in fastp and clone calling in MiXCR, and kept productive beta chains. Each CDR3 protein appears once, grouped with its most common genes and DNA. The sample table lists 300,000 to 350,000 distinct CDR3 sequences, roughly 4.3% of them with a count of one. Of the sample, roughly a fifth is held by the ten largest clones. This sample's treatment or condition label indicates: live attenuated yellow fever vaccine strain. The starting material was PBMCs, obtained 15 days after the yellow fever booster vaccination. These receptors were collected from a man aged 18 to 35 who received the YFV17D yellow fever vaccine.

This clonotype was detected a few times. This chain connects TRBV7-9 to TRBJ2-3; no clear D. Trimming cost V 5 bases and J 1 base, with 22 bases left between them. Germline V gives CDR1 SEHNR, CDR2 FQNEAQ (reference sequence). This CDR3 comprises 18 residues. The CDR3 region is CASSTLGALQSGTDTQYF. For the CDR3, the DNA is TGTGCCAGCAGCACCCTTGGTGCCCTACAGAGTGGCACAGATACGCAGTATTTT. The entire variable domain, with the rest obtained from reference TRBV7-9 and TRBJ2-3, is as follows: DTGVSQNPRHKITKRGQNVTFRCDPISEHNRLYWYRQTLGQGPEFLTYFQNEAQLEKSRLLSDRFSAERPKGSFSTLEIQRTEQGDSAMYLCASSTLGALQSGTDTQYFGPGTRLTVL.

This clonotype has at least ten counts. The chain joins TRBV20-1 to TRBJ2-7, with D possibly TRBD2 on 6 matching bases. The V gene's germline CDR1 is DFQATT and CDR2 SNEGSKA (reference sequence). The CDR3 consists of 12 residues. V lost 6 bases to trimming and J lost 3 bases, with 12 bases between them. CDR3 sequence: CSAGRDGYEQYF. CDR3 sequence (DNA): TGCAGTGCCGGGCGGGACGGCTACGAGCAGTACTTC.

This clonotype has ten or more counts. The gene calls are TRBV6-5 and TRBJ2-7; TRBD1 aligns across 11 bases. V trimming: 5 bases; J trimming: 7 bases; junction bases outside the gene matches: 4. Germline assignment: CDR1 MNHEY and CDR2 SVGAGI. CDR3 length equals 13 residues. CDR3 in amino acids: CASSEGQGGEQYV. CDR3 nucleotides: TGTGCCAGCAGTGAGGGACAGGGGGGTGAGCAGTACGTC.

This clonotype came up many times. The chain employs TRBV2 and TRBJ2-3; weak D call: TRBD1 (6 bases). The CDR3 has 15 amino acids. Germline CDR1 and CDR2: SNHLY and FYNNEI. Trimming shortened V by 1 base and J by 2 bases, and 10 bases separated the two germline ends. The CDR3 here is CASSEVGTTTDTQYF. The CDR3 DNA reads TGTGCCAGCAGTGAAGTGGGGACAACCACAGATACGCAGTATTTT.

The chain links TRBV6-8 to TRBJ2-7; 7 nucleotides line up with TRBD1. CDR3 size: 17 residues. Germline CDR1 reads MNHGY; CDR2 reads SAAAGT. Trimming cost V 5 bases and J 3 bases; bases outside gene matches: 16. The CDR3 reads CASSQDPPGQISYEQYF. CDR3 in DNA: TGTGCCAGCAGTCAAGACCCTCCGGGACAGATAAGCTACGAGCAGTACTTC.

This clonotype was seen at least ten times. The chain couples TRBV12-3 or TRBV12-4 to TRBJ1-1, with D perhaps TRBD1 (6 bases). Trimming pared 6 bases from V and 2 bases from J, leaving 13 bases between. CDR3 length: 14 amino acids. CDR3 in amino acids: CASRPPGANTEAFF. The CDR3 coding sequence is TGTGCCAGCAGACCCCCAGGGGCCAACACTGAAGCTTTCTTT.

On this clonotype itself: A read error may account for a junction end that differs from germline. This rearrangement joins TRBV9 to TRBJ2-1; D possibly corresponds to TRBD1 (6 bases). Per germline, CDR1 SGDLS and CDR2 YYNGEE. The CDR3 spans 14 residues. The CDR3 here is CASSTRGSYHEQFF. CDR3 coding DNA: TGTGCCAGCAGCACCAGGGGCTCCTACCATGAGCAGTTCTTC. Looking up the rest from reference TRBV9 and TRBJ2-1 gives the full variable domain: DSGVTQTPKHLITATGQRVTLRCSPRSGDLSVYWYQQSLDQGLQFLIQYYNGEERAKGNILERFSAQQFPDLHSELNLSSLELGDSALYFCASSTRGSYHEQFFGPGTRLTVL.

The chain recombines TRBV5-1 with TRBJ2-5, with D tentatively TRBD1 or TRBD2 (5 bases each). The CDR3 consists of 14 residues. Germline V lookup: CDR1 SGHRS, CDR2 YFSETQ. Trimming shortened V by 2 bases and J by 1 base, and 9 bases separated the two germline ends. CDR3 region: CASSFGAGQETQYF. Written as DNA, the CDR3 is TGCGCCAGCAGCTTCGGGGCAGGCCAAGAGACCCAGTACTTC.

The sample holds a few counts of this clonotype. V is TRBV5-1 and J is TRBJ2-1; D possibly corresponds to TRBD2 (5 bases). Germline CDR1 is SGHRS and CDR2 is YFSETQ. V was cut by 2 bases and J by 0 bases, with 9 bases left in between. The CDR3 sequence is 15 residues long. The CDR3 bases are TGCGCCAGCAGCTTTGGGGAGCACTCCTACAATGAGCAGTTCTTC. Its translation is CASSFGEHSYNEQFF.

A few counts support this clonotype. J is TRBJ2-5 and V is TRBV10-3; tentative D call: TRBD1 (6 bases). This CDR3 has 15 residues. CDR1 is ENHRY and CDR2 is SYGVKD in the germline V gene. V was pared by 6 bases and J by 0 bases, with 14 bases between. The CDR3 DNA reads as TGTGCCATCAGGGCCGCGACAGGAAACCAAGAGACCCAGTACTTC. It is translated as CAIRAATGNQETQYF.

The chain employs TRBV6-2 or TRBV6-3 and TRBJ1-1, with 7 positions matching TRBD1. This CDR3 region has 15 residues. Germline lookup yields CDR1 MNHEY and CDR2 SVGEGT. Trimming cost V 6 bases and J 4 bases; bases outside gene matches: 11. This CDR3 reads CASSRDPGGGTEAFF. The CDR3 DNA sequence: TGTGCCAGCAGCCGCGATCCAGGGGGTGGCACTGAAGCTTTCTTT.

This clonotype occurred many times. The chain employs TRBV7-6 and TRBJ2-7; TRBD1 matches 12 bases. Unmatched junction bases numbered 11, after V lost 8 bases and J lost 6 bases. CDR1 and CDR2 from the germline V gene are SGHVS and FNYEAQ. CDR3 length: 15 amino acids. The CDR3 DNA reads TGTGCCAGCGGGGAGGAGGGACAGGGGGCTCTCGAGCAGTACTTC. Its translation: CASGEEGQGALEQYF.

This clonotype was detected many times. The genes are TRBV10-3 and TRBJ1-1; D remains ambiguous. CDR3 length: 12 amino acids. V lost 4 bases to trimming and J lost 4 bases, with 7 bases between them. Germline V gene data show CDR1 as ENHRY and CDR2 as SYGVKD. CDR3 amino acids: CAISATFTEAFF. DNA for the CDR3: TGTGCCATCAGTGCCACCTTCACTGAAGCTTTCTTT.

As for this clonotype: Given a much more abundant clone one base away, this may be a read error. The V and J genes are TRBV11-3 and TRBJ1-1; maybe TRBD1 (6 bases). Trimming shortened V by 5 bases and J by 1 base, and 8 bases separated the two germline ends. Germline CDR1 SGHNT, CDR2 YENEEA. The CDR3 has 13 residues. The CDR3 loop is CASSGQTNTEAFF. The CDR3 bases are TGTGCCAGCAGCGGACAGACGAACACTGAAGCTTTCTTT.